Below, 21 T cell receptor beta chains from the same sample are listed, as sequenced in a study of response to subunit inactivated influenza vaccine. MiXCR, applied by TCRdb to the RT-PCR reads, yields one record per CDR3 protein. The sample holds roughly 670,000 distinct CDR3 sequences, 14% seen once. This sample comprised PBMCs from blood, obtained about 14 days before vaccination. These receptors were obtained from a man over 45 who received an inactivated influenza vaccine.

CDR3: CASSSGTGQLRGQFF. The CDR3 nucleotides are TGTGCCAGCAGTTCAGGGACTGGTCAGCTTCGGGGGCAGTTCTTC. The rearrangement links TRBV27 to TRBJ2-1, with a tentative D call TRBD2 (6 bases). This CDR3 is 15 amino acids long. Germline loops: CDR1 MNHEY, CDR2 SMNVEV (reference sequence). The germline V and J ends were trimmed by 4 bases and 12 bases, with 22 bases remaining between them.

This clonotype showed up many times. The chain carries TRBV4-2 and TRBJ2-3; a possible D gene is TRBD2 (5 bases). This CDR3 contains 11 residues. Trimming shortened V by 1 base and J by 12 bases, and 8 bases separated the two germline ends. Germline loops: CDR1 LGHNA, CDR2 YNFKEQ. The CDR3 sequence: CASSQGGSQYF. CDR3 nucleotides: TGTGCCAGCAGCCAAGGAGGGTCTCAGTATTTT.

In its sample, this clonotype was seen a few times. The chain carries TRBV4-1 and TRBJ2-3, with TRBD2 identical over 9 bases. Germline CDR1 and CDR2: MGHRA and YSYEKL. J lost 8 bases, V lost 3 bases, and 9 bases had no gene match. The CDR3 totals 15 residues. CDR3 in amino acids: CASSHQAGGPGTQYF. The DNA for the CDR3 is TGCGCCAGCAGCCACCAAGCGGGAGGCCCCGGTACGCAGTATTTT.

This clonotype was detected only a few times. The rearrangement links TRBV20-1 to TRBJ2-7; no reliable D call. V lost 6 bases and J lost 7, with 16 bases in between. The CDR3 spans 12 residues. Per the germline V gene, CDR1 is DFQATT and CDR2 is SNEGSKA (reference sequence). The CDR3 sequence is CSAARTHKEQYF. The CDR3 nucleotides read TGCAGTGCCGCACGGACCCATAAGGAGCAGTACTTC.

This clonotype has only a few counts. The rearrangement joins TRBV21-1 to TRBJ2-1; the table names TRBD2, a call not compared with the DNA. TRBV21-1 is marked as a pseudogene. The CDR3 runs 16 residues. CDR3 sequence reads: CASSKRRLAEKNEQFF. CDR3 nucleotide sequence: TGTGCCAGCAGCAAACGGCGACTAGCGGAGAAAAATGAGCAGTTCTTC.

This clonotype was seen more than once but under ten times. J is TRBJ2-3 and V is TRBV12-3 or TRBV12-4, with 10 bases matching TRBD2. This CDR3 spans 17 amino acids. Trimming removed 5 bases from V and 4 bases from J; junction bases left unmatched: 12. The CDR3 region is CASSGGVAGGSPDTQYF. DNA for the CDR3: TGTGCCAGCAGTGGGGGGGTAGCGGGAGGCAGTCCAGATACGCAGTATTTT.

The sample holds a few counts of this clonotype. The chain carries TRBV20-1 and TRBJ2-5; D is undetermined. This CDR3 is 11 amino acids long. V lost 3 bases and J lost 7, with 9 bases in between. CDR1 is DFQATT and CDR2 is SNEGSKA in the germline V gene (reference sequence). CDR3 DNA: TGCAGTGCTAGGTTATCCGGGACCCAGTACTTC. Translating gives CSARLSGTQYF.

The chain links TRBV20-1 to TRBJ1-1; D gene uncertain. Germline V gene sequence: CDR1 DFQATT, CDR2 SNEGSKA (reference sequence). The CDR3 runs to 13 residues. V gave up 6 bases and J gave up 4 bases, with 15 bases separating them. The CDR3 DNA is TGCAGTGCCAGCCAAGGACGAGGCACTGAAGCTTTCTTT. This translates into CSASQGRGTEAFF.

This clonotype appeared a few times. The chain carries TRBV9 and TRBJ2-3; D gene ambiguous. The germline gives CDR1 SGDLS, CDR2 YYNGEE. Trimming pared 3 bases from V and 3 bases from J, leaving 11 bases between. This CDR3 comprises 14 residues. The CDR3 bases are TGTGCCAGCAGCGGACTCGGTATAACAGATACGCAGTATTTT. This codes for CASSGLGITDTQYF.

Regarding this clonotype: The junction departs from germline at one end; a sequencing error may be responsible. This chain uses TRBV2 with TRBJ2-3; 9 positions agree with TRBD2. The CDR3 totals 17 residues. CDR1 is SNHLY, CDR2 FYNNEI, per germline. As DNA, the CDR3 is TGTACCAGCAGTCCCGGGTTAGCGGGGGATAGCACAGATACGCAGTATTTT. Translation: CTSSPGLAGDSTDTQYF.

The chain has TRBV4-2 and TRBJ2-1, with D hard to call. V shed 0 bases and J shed 7 bases, with 7 bases lying between them. The CDR3 has 13 residues. Germline lookup yields CDR1 LGHNA and CDR2 YNFKEQ. CDR3 amino acids: CASSQDLENEQFF. The CDR3 nucleotides read TGTGCCAGCAGCCAAGACCTCGAGAATGAGCAGTTCTTC.

The CDR3 coding sequence is TGTGCCAGCAGCTTAGCTACGCGAACCGGGGAGCTGTTTTTT. This sequence encodes CASSLATRTGELFF. The chain combines TRBV7-6 with TRBJ2-2; D is uncertain. In germline, CDR1 is SGHVS, CDR2 FNYEAQ. V gave up 0 bases and J gave up 5 bases, with 7 bases separating them. The CDR3 runs to 14 residues.

The chain links TRBV5-5 to TRBJ2-7; 10 nucleotides match TRBD2. Germline lookup yields CDR1 SGHKS and CDR2 YYEKEE (reference sequence). The CDR3 is 15 amino acids. V lost 5 bases and J lost 3; bases outside the gene matches: 8. Written as DNA, the CDR3 is TGTGCCAGCAGTCGACTAGCGGGTGTCAGCTACGAGCAGTACTTC. The encoded protein is CASSRLAGVSYEQYF. The full variable domain, in which reference TRBV5-5 and TRBJ2-7 provide the parts outside the CDR3, is DAGVTQSPTHLIKTRGQQVTLRCSPISGHKSVSWYQQVLGQGPQFIFQYYEKEERGRGNFPDRFSARQFPNYSSELNVNALLLGDSALYLCASSRLAGVSYEQYFGPGTRLTVT.

This clonotype was picked up many times. V usage is TRBV5-1 and J usage is TRBJ1-4; possible D gene TRBD1, 5 bases. CDR1 and CDR2 (germline): SGHRS, YFSETQ. V dropped 4 bases and J dropped 5 bases, with 12 bases sitting between them. This CDR3 region has 14 residues. The CDR3 here is CASSPDGGNEKLFF. The DNA for the CDR3 is TGCGCCAGCAGCCCGGACGGGGGGAATGAAAAACTGTTTTTT.

This chain connects TRBV27 to TRBJ2-7, with 8 bases aligning to TRBD2. V shed 4 bases and J 2 bases; nucleotides not matched to a gene: 7. CDR3 length: 15 amino acids. Per the germline V gene, CDR1 is MNHEY and CDR2 is SMNVEV (reference sequence). CDR3 DNA sequence: TGTGCCAGCAGTTCCGGGGGGGGAGGTGCCTACGAGCAGTACTTC. It encodes CASSSGGGGAYEQYF.

The chain carries TRBV7-8 and TRBJ2-7; D remains unclear. The germline CDR1 and CDR2 sequences are SGHVS and FQNEAQ. Trimming cost V 0 bases and J 0 bases, with 9 bases left between them. This CDR3 region has 15 residues. CDR3 region: CASSLASALSYEQYF. In DNA, the CDR3 is TGTGCCAGCAGCTTAGCTTCGGCTCTCTCCTACGAGCAGTACTTC.

The V call is TRBV28, the J call TRBJ2-7; D is unclear. The CDR3 is 13 amino acids. Germline-derived CDR1 and CDR2 are MDHEN and SYDVKM. V was shortened by 7 bases and J by 4 bases, with 14 bases between the two germline ends. DNA for the CDR3: TGTGCCAGCATGAGTACCGGAACTTACGAGCAGTACTTC. It is translated as CASMSTGTYEQYF.

The V call is TRBV28, the J call TRBJ1-4, with D tentatively TRBD1 (6 bases). V was clipped by 10 bases and J by 4 bases, with 19 bases between them. The CDR3 has 15 residues. Germline CDR1 reads MDHEN; CDR2 reads SYDVKM. In nucleotides, the CDR3 is TGTGCCACCACCACCGAACAGGGAAATAATGAAAAACTGTTTTTT. This sequence encodes CATTTEQGNNEKLFF.

This clonotype appeared many times. The chain couples TRBV12-3 or TRBV12-4 to TRBJ1-2, with D perhaps matching TRBD1 (5 bases). V lost 2 bases and J lost 4, with 11 bases in between. This CDR3 spans 14 amino acids. CDR3 bases: TGTGCCAGCAGTTTACAGGGCGGGTTCTATGGCTACACCTTC. Residues: CASSLQGGFYGYTF.

The chain is built from TRBV5-6 and TRBJ1-2; TRBD1 might be the D (5 bases). The CDR3 runs to 13 residues. V was cut by 5 bases and J by 4 bases, with 12 bases left in between. From germline, CDR1 is SGHDT and CDR2 YYEEEE. CDR3 protein: CASSMTVGYGYTF. CDR3 in DNA: TGTGCCAGCAGTATGACAGTTGGCTATGGCTACACCTTC.

This clonotype has a count of ten or more. The chain uses TRBV28 and TRBJ2-1; TRBD1 might be the D (5 bases). V was shortened by 6 bases and J by 5 bases, with 17 bases between the two germline ends. The CDR3 sequence is 15 residues long. Germline V gives CDR1 MDHEN, CDR2 SYDVKM. CDR3 region: CASSQQKVGDNEQFF. CDR3 in DNA: TGTGCCAGCAGCCAACAGAAGGTAGGGGACAATGAGCAGTTCTTC.